Below are 14 T cell receptor beta chains sequenced from a single sample in a study of cytomegalovirus exposure and HLA in healthy donors. 13 Jbeta primers and 60 Vbeta primers were used for the PCR. Repertoires were generated with immunoSEQ multiplex PCR, while TCRdb's copy carries only in-frame clones and drops some. The sample lists just over 150,000 clones; roughly 85% were seen once. The sample taken for sequencing was PBMCs. Receptors originate from a man between 18 and 35 years old in good health and CMV-seropositive.

The chain has TRBV4-3 and TRBJ2-3; 11 bases fit TRBD2. The CDR3 contains 18 residues. The germline V gene encodes CDR1 LGHNA and CDR2 YSLEER. The V segment lost 5 bases and the J segment 3 bases; nucleotides outside the gene matches: 13. The CDR3 protein is CASSEQWLAGGRTDTQYF. The CDR3 DNA is TGCGCCAGCAGCGAACAATGGTTAGCGGGGGGGAGGACAGATACGCAGTATTTT.

The gene calls are TRBV7-8 and TRBJ2-3; possible D gene TRBD2, 5 bases. The germline V gene has CDR1 SGHVS and CDR2 FQNEAQ. V gave up 1 base and J gave up 0 bases, with 11 bases separating them. The length of the CDR3 is 16 residues. The CDR3 sequence is CASSLDWETSTDTQYF. CDR3 DNA: TGTGCCAGCAGCTTAGACTGGGAGACTAGCACAGATACGCAGTATTTT.

A note on this clone: Additional DNA sequences in this sample encode the identical CDR3. The chain employs TRBV19 and TRBJ1-1; a possible D gene is TRBD1 (6 bases). Deletions cut 5 bases from V and 0 bases from J, with 7 bases between. Germline V CDR1 and CDR2: LNHDA, SQIVND (reference sequence). There are 13 residues in the CDR3. DNA for the CDR3: TGTGCCAGTAGTGGACAGATGAACACTGAAGCTTTCTTT. Translation gives CASSGQMNTEAFF.

The rearrangement uses TRBV2 and TRBJ2-1; D perhaps matches TRBD2 (6 bases). V lost 3 bases and J 4 bases, leaving 7 bases between the germline ends. From germline, CDR1 is SNHLY and CDR2 FYNNEI. CDR3 length equals 13 residues. The CDR3 is CASSEEGYNEQFF. The CDR3 DNA reads TGTGCCAGCAGTGAGGAGGGGTACAATGAGCAGTTCTTC.

The chain joins TRBV27 to TRBJ1-2, with D perhaps matching TRBD1 (6 bases). V dropped 2 bases and J dropped 4 bases, with 20 bases sitting between them. Germline CDR1 and CDR2: MNHEY and SMNVEV (reference sequence). The CDR3 runs 17 residues. The CDR3 spells CASSLGTNALKSYGYTF. The CDR3 region has the DNA TGTGCCAGCAGTTTAGGGACAAACGCCCTTAAATCCTATGGCTACACCTTC.

The chain uses TRBV2 and TRBJ1-4; D is possibly TRBD1 (5 bases). V was shortened by 2 bases and J by 5 bases, with 12 bases between the two germline ends. The CDR3 covers 15 residues. The germline V gene encodes CDR1 SNHLY and CDR2 FYNNEI. This CDR3 is CASSERTGVNEKLFF. CDR3 nucleotides: TGTGCCAGCAGTGAAAGAACGGGGGTCAATGAAAAACTGTTTTTT.

The gene calls are TRBV30 and TRBJ1-4; the D gene is possibly TRBD1 (5 bases). The CDR3 is 15 residues long. Germline V CDR1 and CDR2: GTSNPN, SVGIG (reference sequence). V was clipped by 0 bases and J by 6 bases, with 14 bases between them. The DNA for the CDR3 is TGTGCCTGGAGTGTTGGGGGAGGGACTCATGAAAAACTGTTTTTT. Protein sequence: CAWSVGGGTHEKLFF.

This clone has only a few counts. The genes are TRBV5-4 and TRBJ1-1; tentatively, D is TRBD1 (5 bases). CDR3 length: 13 amino acids. CDR1 is SGHNT and CDR2 is YYREEE in the germline V gene (reference sequence). Trimming left V 2 bases short and J 5 bases short, with 10 bases between. CDR3 nucleotide sequence: TGTGCCAGCAGCTTCAGCGGGGGGACTGAAGCTTTCTTT. Protein sequence: CASSFSGGTEAFF.

The chain uses TRBV29-1 and TRBJ2-3; maybe TRBD1 (5 bases). CDR1 is SQVTM and CDR2 is ANQGSEA in the germline V gene. CDR3 length equals 16 residues. With 4 bases removed from V and 4 bases from J, the gap between germline ends came to 21 bases. The CDR3: CSVGRSVRVVADTQYF. CDR3 bases: TGCAGCGTTGGGCGTTCGGTCAGGGTGGTCGCAGATACGCAGTATTTT.

The V gene is TRBV7-2, the J gene TRBJ1-1; 7 nucleotides line up with TRBD1. Germline values: CDR1 SGHTA, CDR2 FQGNSA. CDR3 length: 15 amino acids. Losses at the gene ends were 5 bases for V and 4 bases for J; bases not matched to a gene: 10. The CDR3, as DNA: TGTGCCAGCAGCACCGGACAGGTAGGGGCCACTGAAGCTTTCTTT. Translation: CASSTGQVGATEAFF. The full variable domain, rest sourced from reference TRBV7-2 and TRBJ1-1, is GAGVSQSPSNKVTEKGKDVELRCDPISGHTALYWYRQSLGQGLEFLIYFQGNSAPDKSGLPSDRFSAERTGGSVSTLTIQRTQQEDSAVYLCASSTGQVGATEAFFGQGTRLTVV.

The V call is TRBV5-1, the J call TRBJ2-5, with D unclear. Germline-derived CDR1 and CDR2 are SGHRS and YFSETQ. This CDR3 spans 16 amino acids. V shed 0 bases and J shed 3 bases, with 15 bases lying between them. The CDR3: CASSLGPSEKEETQYF. CDR3 nucleotide sequence: TGCGCCAGCAGCTTGGGACCCAGCGAGAAAGAAGAGACCCAGTACTTC.

The chain joins TRBV6-1 to TRBJ2-2; 7 bases fit TRBD2. The CDR3 runs 17 residues. Germline loops: CDR1 MNHNS, CDR2 SASEGT. V trimming: 1 base; J trimming: 0 bases; junction bases outside the gene matches: 5. Written as DNA, the CDR3 is TGTGCCAGCAGTGAAGGGACGGGAGGAGCGAACACCGGGGAGCTGTTTTTT. As protein: CASSEGTGGANTGELFF.

The chain uses TRBV27 and TRBJ2-7, with D unresolved. Between the trimmed V and J ends, which lost 3 bases and 0 bases, there was a span of 6 bases. CDR3 length: 13 amino acids. Germline assignment: CDR1 MNHEY and CDR2 SMNVEV (reference sequence). The CDR3 DNA reads TGTGCCAGCAGTTTGGTCAGCTCCTACGAGCAGTACTTC. Translated: CASSLVSSYEQYF.

This clone was seen more than once but under ten times. V is TRBV19 and J is TRBJ1-5, with unresolved D. The V end lost 5 bases, the J end lost 3 bases, and 8 bases lay between the germline ends. This CDR3 comprises 13 residues. The germline gives CDR1 LNHDA, CDR2 SQIVND (reference sequence). The CDR3 region has the DNA TGTGCCAGTAGTTTGGTAGACAATCAGCCCCAGCATTTT. Amino acids: CASSLVDNQPQHF.